Each of the 15 T cell receptor beta chains below was sequenced from the same sample in a study of cytomegalovirus exposure and HLA in healthy donors. In the PCR, 60 Vbeta and 13 Jbeta primers were used. Measured with immunoSEQ multiplex PCR; TCRdb has only the in-frame clones, and not every one. The profile shows 95,000 to 150,000 clones, roughly 82% of them singletons. The specimen sequenced was PBMCs. These receptors were obtained from a woman aged 40 to 50 in good health and CMV-seropositive.

V and J are TRBV7-3 and TRBJ2-2; 8 bases align to TRBD1. Germline CDR1 and CDR2: SGHTA and FQGTGA. After removal of 5 bases from V and 5 bases from J, the junction contained 7 bases not matched to a gene. The CDR3 covers 15 residues. The DNA of the CDR3 is TGTGCCAGCAGCCAACAGGGGGTAGGAACCGGGGAGCTGTTTTTT. This codes for CASSQQGVGTGELFF. Using reference TRBV7-3 and TRBJ2-2 for the parts outside the CDR3, the full variable domain is GAGVSQTPSNKVTEKGKYVELRCDPISGHTALYWYRQSLGQGPEFLIYFQGTGAADDSGLPNDRFFAVRPEGSVSTLKIQRTERGDSAVYLCASSQQGVGTGELFFGEGSRLTVL.

As to this clone: The sample holds other DNA sequences that translate to the same CDR3. V is TRBV5-1 and J is TRBJ2-1; 9 bases map to TRBD2. Germline CDR1 SGHRS, CDR2 YFSETQ. J was trimmed by 0 bases and V by 0 bases; bases with no gene match: 1. The CDR3 spans 16 residues. CDR3 coding DNA: TGCGCCAGCAGCTTGGTTAGCGGGGGCTCCTACAATGAGCAGTTCTTC. Protein product: CASSLVSGGSYNEQFF. The variable domain in full, completed from reference TRBV5-1 and TRBJ2-1, reads KAGVTQTPRYLIKTRGQQVTLSCSPISGHRSVSWYQQTPGQGLQFLFEYFSETQRNKGNFPGRFSGRQFSNSRSEMNVSTLELGDSALYLCASSLVSGGSYNEQFFGPGTRLTVL.

The rearrangement joins TRBV7-7 to TRBJ2-5, with TRBD2 matching over 13 bases. V lost 5 bases and J lost 5; bases outside the gene matches: 5. The V gene's germline CDR1 is SSHAT and CDR2 FNYEAQ (reference sequence). The CDR3 runs to 15 residues. The DNA of the CDR3 is TGTGCCAGCAGCCCACTAGCGGGAGGGCCGGAGACCCAGTACTTC. Protein product: CASSPLAGGPETQYF.

The V and J genes are TRBV9 and TRBJ2-3; tentatively, D is TRBD2 (5 bases). The V gene's germline CDR1 is SGDLS and CDR2 YYNGEE. The CDR3 totals 17 residues. Trimming removed 5 bases from V and 1 base from J, with 20 bases in between. CDR3 sequence reads: CASSQYGGSSRTDTQYF. The CDR3 nucleotides are TGTGCCAGCAGTCAATACGGCGGGTCTAGCCGCACAGATACGCAGTATTTT.

The gene calls are TRBV6-1 and TRBJ1-2, with no clear D. The CDR3 has 14 amino acids. Germline V lookup: CDR1 MNHNS, CDR2 SASEGT. Trimming took off 6 bases at V and 4 bases at J, with 15 bases between the two ends. The CDR3 DNA reads as TGTGCCAGCAGCCCTGGACGGGGATCCTATGGCTACACCTTC. It specifies CASSPGRGSYGYTF.

The gene calls are TRBV4-1 and TRBJ1-4, with 9 nucleotides matching TRBD1. CDR3 length: 15 amino acids. J was trimmed by 8 bases and V by 4 bases; bases with no gene match: 8. CDR1 MGHRA and CDR2 YSYEKL come from the germline V gene. For the CDR3, the DNA is TGCGCCAGCAGCCGGTCGGACAGGGGAGAGGAAAAACTGTTTTTT. It codes for CASSRSDRGEEKLFF.

The table lists this clone with a few counts. Other DNA sequences in the sample encode the same CDR3. The CDR3 DNA follows: TGTGCCAGCAGCTCCTTAGCGGGAGTGGGTACAGATACGCAGTATTTT. It yields the protein CASSSLAGVGTDTQYF. The chain joins TRBV9 to TRBJ2-3; 9 bases are shared with TRBD2. The CDR3 loop spans 16 amino acids. From germline, CDR1 is SGDLS and CDR2 YYNGEE. V lost 4 bases, J lost 3 bases, and 9 bases stayed unmatched.

The chain combines TRBV6-5 with TRBJ2-3; tentatively, D is TRBD1 (6 bases). V was trimmed by 5 bases and J by 2 bases, leaving 11 bases between them. The CDR3 covers 14 residues. Germline CDR1 is MNHEY and CDR2 is SVGAGI. CDR3 region: CASSRDTITDTQYF. The CDR3, as DNA: TGTGCCAGCAGTCGGGACACCATCACAGATACGCAGTATTTT.

On this clone: It is likely a read error, because the conserved phenylalanine at the end of the CDR3 is missing. The DNA is omitted, as the CDR3 cannot be located on it reliably, and the CDR3 follows TCRdb's listing. The chain uses TRBV9 and TRBJ2-7; whether TRBD2, the table's D call, matches the DNA was not checked. Germline assignment: CDR1 SGDLS and CDR2 YYNGEE. The CDR3 contains 13 residues when both ends are counted. The CDR3: CASSVNGNYEHYL.

The rearrangement uses TRBV30 and TRBJ1-5, with a weak D call TRBD1 (5 bases). The CDR3 spans 13 residues. The V gene lost 2 bases and the J gene lost 6 bases, with 11 bases spanning the gap. Per germline, CDR1 GTSNPN and CDR2 SVGIG (reference sequence). This CDR3 reads CAWSTGLGQPQHF. The CDR3 DNA reads TGTGCCTGGAGTACAGGCCTGGGTCAGCCCCAGCATTTT.

This chain links TRBV7-9 with TRBJ2-7; D is possibly TRBD2 (5 bases). V lost 4 bases and J lost 2, with 15 bases in between. This CDR3 contains 15 residues. Germline V gene lookup returns CDR1 SEHNR and CDR2 FQNEAQ (reference sequence). In DNA form, the CDR3 reads TGTGCCAGCAGCTCACTGGACTCCAATACCTACGAGCAGTACTTC. Its protein is CASSSLDSNTYEQYF.

The rearrangement joins TRBV15 to TRBJ1-1; D remains ambiguous. This CDR3 is built from 13 residues. Germline assignment: CDR1 LNHNV and CDR2 YYDKDF (reference sequence). V dropped 6 bases and J dropped 0 bases, with 8 bases sitting between them. The CDR3 DNA sequence: TGTGCCACCAGGGGAGTCATGAACACTGAAGCTTTCTTT. It codes for CATRGVMNTEAFF.

This clone appeared many times. This chain links TRBV4-2 with TRBJ2-7, with a possible D match to TRBD1 (5 bases). This CDR3 comprises 12 residues. Germline values: CDR1 LGHNA, CDR2 YNFKEQ. Deletions cut 3 bases from V and 2 bases from J, with 5 bases between. CDR3 sequence: CASSQDTYEQYF. DNA for the CDR3: TGTGCCAGCAGCCAGGACACCTACGAGCAGTACTTC.

The chain links TRBV5-1 to TRBJ2-3; TRBD2 matches 13 bases. The CDR3 covers 18 residues. The J segment lost 0 bases and the V segment lost 4 bases, leaving 8 bases of the junction unmatched. The germline V gene encodes CDR1 SGHRS and CDR2 YFSETQ. The CDR3 nucleotides are TGCGCCAGCAGCACGGCCGGGACTAGCGGGATTAGCACAGATACGCAGTATTTT. The encoded protein is CASSTAGTSGISTDTQYF.

V is TRBV4-1 and J is TRBJ2-5; 10 nucleotides align to TRBD2. The J call may be incorrect, as the DNA end agrees better with TRBJ2-7. Germline V gene sequence: CDR1 MGHRA, CDR2 YSYEKL. The CDR3 is 14 residues long. CDR3 in amino acids: CASSQSTSGYEQYF. The CDR3 DNA reads as TGCGCCAGCAGCCAGTCGACTAGCGGGTACGAGCAGTACTTC.